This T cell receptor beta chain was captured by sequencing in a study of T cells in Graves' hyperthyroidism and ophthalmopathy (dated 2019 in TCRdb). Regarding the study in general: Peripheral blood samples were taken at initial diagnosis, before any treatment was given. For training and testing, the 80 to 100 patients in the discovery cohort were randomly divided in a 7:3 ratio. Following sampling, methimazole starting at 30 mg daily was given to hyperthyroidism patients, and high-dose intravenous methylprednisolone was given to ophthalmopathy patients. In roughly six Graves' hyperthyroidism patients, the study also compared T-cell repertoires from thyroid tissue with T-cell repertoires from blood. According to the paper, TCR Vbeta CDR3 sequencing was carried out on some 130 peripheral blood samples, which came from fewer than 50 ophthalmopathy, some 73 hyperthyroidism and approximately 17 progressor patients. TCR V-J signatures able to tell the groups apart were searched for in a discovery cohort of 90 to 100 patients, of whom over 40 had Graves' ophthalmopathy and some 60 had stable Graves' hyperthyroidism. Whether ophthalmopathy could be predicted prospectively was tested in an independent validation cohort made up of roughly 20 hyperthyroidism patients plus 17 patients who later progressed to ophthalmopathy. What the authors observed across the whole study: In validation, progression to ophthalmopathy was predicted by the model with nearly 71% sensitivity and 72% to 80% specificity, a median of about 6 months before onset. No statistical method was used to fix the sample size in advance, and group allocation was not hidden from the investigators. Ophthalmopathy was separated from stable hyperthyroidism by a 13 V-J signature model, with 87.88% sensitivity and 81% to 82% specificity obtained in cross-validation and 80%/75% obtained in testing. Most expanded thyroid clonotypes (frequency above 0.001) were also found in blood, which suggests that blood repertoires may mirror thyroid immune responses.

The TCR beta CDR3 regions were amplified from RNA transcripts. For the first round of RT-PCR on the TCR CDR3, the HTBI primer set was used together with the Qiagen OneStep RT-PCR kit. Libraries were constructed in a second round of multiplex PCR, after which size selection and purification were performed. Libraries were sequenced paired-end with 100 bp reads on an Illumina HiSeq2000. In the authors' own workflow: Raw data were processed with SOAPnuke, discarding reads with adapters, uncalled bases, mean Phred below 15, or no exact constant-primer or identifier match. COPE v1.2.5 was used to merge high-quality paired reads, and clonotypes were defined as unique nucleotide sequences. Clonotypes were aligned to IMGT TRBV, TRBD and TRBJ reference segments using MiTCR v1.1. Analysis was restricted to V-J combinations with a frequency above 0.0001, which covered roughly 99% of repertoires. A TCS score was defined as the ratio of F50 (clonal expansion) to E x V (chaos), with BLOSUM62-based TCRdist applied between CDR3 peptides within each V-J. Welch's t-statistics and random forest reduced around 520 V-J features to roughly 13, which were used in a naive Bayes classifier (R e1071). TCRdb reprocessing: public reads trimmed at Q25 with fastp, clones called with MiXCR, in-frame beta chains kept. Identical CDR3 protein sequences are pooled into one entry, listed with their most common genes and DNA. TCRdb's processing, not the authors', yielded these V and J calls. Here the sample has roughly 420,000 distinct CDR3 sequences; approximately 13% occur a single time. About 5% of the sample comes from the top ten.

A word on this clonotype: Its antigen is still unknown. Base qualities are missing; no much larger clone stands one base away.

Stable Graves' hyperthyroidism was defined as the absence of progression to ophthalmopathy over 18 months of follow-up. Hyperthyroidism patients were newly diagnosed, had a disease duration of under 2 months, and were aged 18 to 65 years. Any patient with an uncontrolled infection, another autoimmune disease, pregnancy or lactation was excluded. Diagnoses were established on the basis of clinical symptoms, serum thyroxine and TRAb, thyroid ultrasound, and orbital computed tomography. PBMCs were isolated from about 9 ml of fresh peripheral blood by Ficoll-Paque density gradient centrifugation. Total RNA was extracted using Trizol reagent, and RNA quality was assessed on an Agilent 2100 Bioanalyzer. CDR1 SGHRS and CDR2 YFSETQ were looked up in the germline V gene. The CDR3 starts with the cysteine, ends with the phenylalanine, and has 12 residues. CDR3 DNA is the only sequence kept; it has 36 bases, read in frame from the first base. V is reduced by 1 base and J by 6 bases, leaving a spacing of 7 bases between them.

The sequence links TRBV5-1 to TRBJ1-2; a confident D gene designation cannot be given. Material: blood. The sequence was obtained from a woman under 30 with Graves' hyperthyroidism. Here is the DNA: TGCGCCAGCAGCTTGAACAGTAATGGCTACACCTTC. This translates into CASSLNSNGYTF.